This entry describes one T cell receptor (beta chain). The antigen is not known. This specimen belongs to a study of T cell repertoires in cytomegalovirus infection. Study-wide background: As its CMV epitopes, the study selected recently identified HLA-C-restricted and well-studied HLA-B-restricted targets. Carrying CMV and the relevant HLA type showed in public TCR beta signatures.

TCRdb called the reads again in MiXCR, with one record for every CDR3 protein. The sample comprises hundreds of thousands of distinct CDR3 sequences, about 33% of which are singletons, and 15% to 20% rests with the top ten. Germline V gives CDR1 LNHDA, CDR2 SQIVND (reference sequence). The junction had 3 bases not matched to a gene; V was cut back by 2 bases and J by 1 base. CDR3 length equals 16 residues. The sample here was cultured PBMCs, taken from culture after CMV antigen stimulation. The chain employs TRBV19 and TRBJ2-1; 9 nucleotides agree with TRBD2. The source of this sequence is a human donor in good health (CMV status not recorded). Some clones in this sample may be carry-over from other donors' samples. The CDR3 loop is CASSILSGRSYNEQFF. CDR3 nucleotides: TGTGCCAGTAGTATATTAAGCGGGAGGTCCTACAATGAGCAGTTCTTC.